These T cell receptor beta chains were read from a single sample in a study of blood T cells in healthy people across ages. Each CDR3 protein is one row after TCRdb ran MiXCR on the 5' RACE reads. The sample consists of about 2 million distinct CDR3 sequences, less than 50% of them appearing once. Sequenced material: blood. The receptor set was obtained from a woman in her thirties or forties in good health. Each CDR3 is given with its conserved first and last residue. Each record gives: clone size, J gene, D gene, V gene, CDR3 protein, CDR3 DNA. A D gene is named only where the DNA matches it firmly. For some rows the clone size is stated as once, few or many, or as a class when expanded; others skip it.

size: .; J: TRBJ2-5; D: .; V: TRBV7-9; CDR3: CASSLVAEGQETQYF; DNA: TGTGCCAGCAGCTTGGTGGCGGAGGGGCAAGAGACCCAGTACTTC
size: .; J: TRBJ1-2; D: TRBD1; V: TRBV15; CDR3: CATSRGTGGDGYTF; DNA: TGTGCCACCAGCAGAGGAACAGGGGGCGATGGCTACACCTTC
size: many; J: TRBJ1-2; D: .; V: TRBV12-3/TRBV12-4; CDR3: CASSLVVSNYGYTF; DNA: TGTGCCAGCAGTTTAGTTGTCAGCAACTATGGCTACACCTTC
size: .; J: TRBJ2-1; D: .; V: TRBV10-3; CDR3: CAISGESGSYNEQFF; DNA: TGTGCCATCAGCGGAGAATCGGGCTCCTACAATGAGCAGTTCTTC
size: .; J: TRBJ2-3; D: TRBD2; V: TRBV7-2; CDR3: CASSPLAGGWTDTQYF; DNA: TGTGCCAGCAGCCCCCTAGCGGGGGGGTGGACAGATACGCAGTATTTT
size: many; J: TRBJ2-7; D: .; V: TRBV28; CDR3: CASSLFATRVSYEQYF; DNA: TGTGCCAGCAGTTTATTCGCGACTAGGGTCTCCTACGAGCAGTACTTC
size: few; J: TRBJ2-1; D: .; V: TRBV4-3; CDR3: CASSQDIASSYNEQFF; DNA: TGCGCCAGCAGCCAAGATATAGCTAGCTCCTACAATGAGCAGTTCTTC
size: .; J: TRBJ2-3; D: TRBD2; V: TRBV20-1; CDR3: CSAPTRGGYTDTQYF; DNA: TGCAGTGCCCCAACTCGGGGGGGATACACAGATACGCAGTATTTT
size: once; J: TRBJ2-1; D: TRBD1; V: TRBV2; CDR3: CASSEARQGREFF; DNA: TGTGCCAGCAGTGAAGCGCGACAGGGCCGCGAGTTCTTC
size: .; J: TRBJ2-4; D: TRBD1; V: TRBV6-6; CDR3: CATGQGARMNIQYF; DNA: TGTGCCACCGGACAGGGGGCTCGCATGAACATTCAGTACTTC
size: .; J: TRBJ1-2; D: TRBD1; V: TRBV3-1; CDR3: CASSQARGLDGYTF; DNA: TGTGCCAGCAGCCAAGCCAGGGGGCTGGATGGCTACACCTTC
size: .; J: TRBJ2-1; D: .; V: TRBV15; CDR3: CATSPVIRNEQFF; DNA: TGTGCCACCAGCCCGGTGATCCGCAATGAGCAGTTCTTC
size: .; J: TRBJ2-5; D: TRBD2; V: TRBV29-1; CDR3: CSAPGTSGQETQYF; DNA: TGCAGCGCCCCTGGGACTAGCGGGCAAGAGACCCAGTACTTC
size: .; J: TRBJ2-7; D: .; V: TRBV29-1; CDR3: CGATTGLEGEQYF; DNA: TGCGGCGCCACGACAGGGTTGGAGGGCGAGCAGTACTTC
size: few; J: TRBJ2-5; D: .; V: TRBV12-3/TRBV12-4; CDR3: CASSRGGKTQYF; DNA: TGTGCCAGCAGCAGGGGGGGGAAGACCCAGTACTTC
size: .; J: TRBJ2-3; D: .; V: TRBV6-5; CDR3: CASSLGPRSDTQYF; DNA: TGTGCCAGCAGCCTTGGACCCAGGAGCGATACGCAGTATTTT
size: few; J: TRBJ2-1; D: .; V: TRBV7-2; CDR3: CASSSRAISYNEQFF; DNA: TGTGCCAGCAGCTCCAGGGCTATCTCCTACAATGAGCAGTTCTTC
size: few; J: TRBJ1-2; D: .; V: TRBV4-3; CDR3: CASSQDPGTGANYGYTF; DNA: TGCGCCAGCAGCCAAGATCCAGGGACCGGGGCTAACTATGGCTACACCTTC
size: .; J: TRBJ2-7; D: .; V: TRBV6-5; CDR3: CASGARILNYEQYF; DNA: TGTGCCAGCGGTGCCCGGATTTTGAACTACGAGCAGTACTTC
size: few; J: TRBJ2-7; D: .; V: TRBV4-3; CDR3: CASSQGWANEQYF; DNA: TGCGCCAGCAGCCAAGGTTGGGCGAACGAGCAGTACTTC
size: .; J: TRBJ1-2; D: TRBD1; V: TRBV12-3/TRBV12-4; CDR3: CASSIDTGGGNGYTF; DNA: TGTGCCAGCAGTATAGACACAGGGGGAGGCAATGGCTACACCTTC
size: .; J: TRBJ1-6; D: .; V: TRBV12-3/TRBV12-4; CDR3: CASSLDSYSPLHF; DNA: TGTGCCAGCAGTTTGGACAGCTATTCACCCCTCCACTTT